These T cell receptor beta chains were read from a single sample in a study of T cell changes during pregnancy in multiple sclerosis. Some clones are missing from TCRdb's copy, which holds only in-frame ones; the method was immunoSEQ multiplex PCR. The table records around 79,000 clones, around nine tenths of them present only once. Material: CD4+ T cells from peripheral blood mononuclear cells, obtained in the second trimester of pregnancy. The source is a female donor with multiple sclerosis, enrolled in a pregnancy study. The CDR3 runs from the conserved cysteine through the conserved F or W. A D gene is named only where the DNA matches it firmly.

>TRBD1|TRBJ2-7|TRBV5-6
CASSLGTGTGGSHEQYF
TGTGCCAGCAGCTTAGGTACCGGGACAGGGGGCTCCCACGAGCAGTACTTC
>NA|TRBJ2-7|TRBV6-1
CASSEHRQDFYEQYF
TGTGCCAGCAGTGAACACCGACAGGATTTCTACGAGCAGTACTTC
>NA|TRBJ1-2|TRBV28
CASSGAGEGRYGYTF
TGTGCCAGCAGTGGAGCAGGGGAGGGAAGGTATGGCTACACCTTC
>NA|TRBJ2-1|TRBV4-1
CASSQPGLSYNEQFF
TGCGCCAGCAGCCAACCGGGACTGTCCTACAATGAGCAGTTCTTC
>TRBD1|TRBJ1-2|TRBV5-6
CASSLRAGQGYGYTF
TGTGCCAGCAGTTTGAGGGCGGGACAGGGGTATGGCTACACCTTC
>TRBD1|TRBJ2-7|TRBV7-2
CASSQRQGSYEQYF
TGTGCCAGCAGCCAGCGACAGGGGTCCTACGAGCAGTACTTC
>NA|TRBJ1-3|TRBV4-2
CASSPEGDSGNTIYF
TGTGCCAGCAGCCCCGAAGGGGACTCTGGAAACACCATATATTTT
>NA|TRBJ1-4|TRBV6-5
CASSDSSPEKLFF
TGTGCCAGCAGTGACAGTAGCCCTGAAAAACTGTTTTTT
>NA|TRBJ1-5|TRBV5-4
CASSRDGGEGQPQHF
TGTGCCAGCAGCCGCGACGGGGGAGAGGGGCAGCCCCAGCATTTT
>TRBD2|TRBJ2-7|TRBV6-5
CASSYSGLGGGYEQYF
TGTGCCAGCAGTTACTCGGGGTTGGGGGGGGGATACGAGCAGTACTTC
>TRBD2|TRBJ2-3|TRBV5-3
CARSSRLAGTDTQYF
TGTGCCAGAAGCTCTAGACTAGCTGGTACAGATACGCAGTATTTT
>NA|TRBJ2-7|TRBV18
CASRQSSSYEQYF
TGTGCCAGCCGACAGTCGAGCTCCTACGAGCAGTACTTC
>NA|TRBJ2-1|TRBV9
CASSPRGRGSYNEQFF
TGTGCCAGCAGCCCGCGAGGGCGGGGCTCCTACAATGAGCAGTTCTTC
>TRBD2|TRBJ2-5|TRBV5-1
CASSRRGGSRSKEETQYF
TGCGCCAGCAGCCGAAGGGGCGGGAGTAGGTCCAAGGAAGAGACCCAGTACTTC
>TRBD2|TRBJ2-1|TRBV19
CASSRLAGTNEQFF
TGTGCCAGTAGTAGGCTAGCGGGAACGAATGAGCAGTTCTTC
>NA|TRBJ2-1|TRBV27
CASSPRLVAGNEQFF
TGTGCCAGCAGTCCACGACTAGTTGCGGGCAATGAGCAGTTCTTC
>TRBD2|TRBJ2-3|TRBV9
CASSPWGGTDTQYF
TGTGCCAGCAGCCCATGGGGGGGGACAGATACGCAGTATTTT